The clone carrying this T cell receptor beta chain was counted between two and nine times. Its antigen is still unknown. The sample is drawn from a study of cytomegalovirus exposure and HLA in healthy donors. Regarding the study as a whole: Researchers catalogued roughly 170 TCR beta chains as cytomegalovirus-associated. Earlier results showed most TCR beta V segments being productive about 87% or about 30% of the time. TCR association rates varied by HLA locus in a later analysis, with DRB1 highest and HLA-C lowest. Highly shared sequence variants in one cluster were likely a sequencing artifact.

Between the trimmed V and J ends, which lost 5 bases and 7 bases, there was a span of 8 bases. This CDR3 is built from 11 residues. Germline values: CDR1 SNHLY, CDR2 FYNNEI. Primers: 60 Vbeta forward and 13 Jbeta reverse. The data were produced by immunoSEQ multiplex PCR, yet TCRdb's version contains in-frame clones alone and is incomplete. The table records some 140,000 clones, around 75% of them present only once. Sequences were obtained from PBMCs. The J gene is TRBJ1-1, the V gene TRBV2; D is possibly TRBD1 (6 bases). This clonotype originated in a man aged 30 to 39 in good health and CMV-seropositive. The CDR3 reads CASSLDSEAFF. CDR3 sequence (DNA): TGTGCCAGCAGTTTGGACAGTGAAGCTTTCTTT.